This T cell receptor (beta chain) was identified in a study of T cells in Graves' hyperthyroidism and ophthalmopathy. Amplification of TCR beta CDR3 regions was performed using RNA transcripts as template. First-round RT-PCR targeting the TCR CDR3 was performed with the HTBI primer set. TCRdb re-analysed the multiplex PCR reads in MiXCR, keeping a single row per CDR3 protein. This sample has 550,000 to 600,000 distinct CDR3 sequences, with over 15% found just once. In germline, CDR1 is KGHDR, CDR2 SFDVKD. This CDR3 has 14 residues. Trimming stripped 5 bases from V and 2 bases from J, with 9 bases between. The sample holds many counts of this clonotype.

The sequence was collected from a woman aged 18-29 years with Graves' hyperthyroidism. This chain connects TRBV24-1 to TRBJ2-1, with unresolved D. Sequenced input: blood. CDR3: CATSASATYNEQFF. The CDR3 DNA reads as TGTGCCACCAGTGCCTCCGCCACCTACAATGAGCAGTTCTTC.